This entry concerns a single T cell receptor beta chain. Produced via immunoSEQ multiplex PCR; TCRdb's table is partial and in-frame only. The sample contains over 100,000 clones, around 94% of which appear only once. These data are taken from a study of T cell responses to AZD1222 COVID-19 vaccine. CDR1 SGHVS and CDR2 FNYEAQ come from the germline V gene. The J segment lost 10 bases and the V segment lost 4 bases, leaving 10 bases of the junction unmatched. The CDR3 consists of 14 residues. The chain has TRBV7-6 and TRBJ2-3, with 8 bases fitting TRBD1. The specimen was peripheral blood, collected on day 0 of AZD1222 vaccination. This sequence originates from an adult in good health. CDR3: CASSSNQGAQPQYF. Written as DNA, the CDR3 is TGTGCCAGCAGCTCCAACCAGGGGGCCCAACCGCAGTATTTT.